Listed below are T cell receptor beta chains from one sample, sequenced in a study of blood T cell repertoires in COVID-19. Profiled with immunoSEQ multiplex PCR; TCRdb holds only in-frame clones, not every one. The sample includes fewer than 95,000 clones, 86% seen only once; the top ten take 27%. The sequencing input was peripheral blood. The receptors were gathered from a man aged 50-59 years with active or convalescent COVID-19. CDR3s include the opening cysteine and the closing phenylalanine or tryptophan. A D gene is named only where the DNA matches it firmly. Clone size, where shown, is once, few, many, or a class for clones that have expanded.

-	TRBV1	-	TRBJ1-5	TGCACCAGCAGCCAAGAATACAGGGTCAGCAATCAGCCCCAGCATTTT	CTSSQEYRVSNQPQHF
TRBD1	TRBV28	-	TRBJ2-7	TGTGCCAGCAGTTTTGGGGACAGGCGTTCCTACGAGCAGTACTTC	CASSFGDRRSYEQYF
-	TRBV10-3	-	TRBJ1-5	TGTGCCATCAAAGACCAGGCTGGTGAGCCCCAGCATTTT	CAIKDQAGEPQHF
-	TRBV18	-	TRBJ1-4	TGTGCCAGCTCACCACCGAAAGCTGAAAAACTGTTTTTT	CASSPPKAEKLFF
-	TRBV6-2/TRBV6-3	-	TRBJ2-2	TGTGCCAGCAGTTACCTGAGGGCGGGCACCGGGGAGCTGTTTTTT	CASSYLRAGTGELFF
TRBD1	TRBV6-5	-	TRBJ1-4	TGTGCCAGCATGAAGGGGACAGGGAGGGAAAAACTGTTTTTT	CASMKGTGREKLFF
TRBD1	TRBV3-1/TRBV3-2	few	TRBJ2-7	TGTGCCAGCAGCCAAGGACTAAACAGGGGATCGGACGAGCAGTACTTC	CASSQGLNRGSDEQYF
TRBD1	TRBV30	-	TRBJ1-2	TGTGCCTCACAGGGGGCGGAGGACTATGGCTACACCTTC	CASQGAEDYGYTF
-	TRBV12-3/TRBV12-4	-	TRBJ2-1	TGTGCCAGCGGGTACTATCCCAATGAGCAGTTCTTC	CASGYYPNEQFF
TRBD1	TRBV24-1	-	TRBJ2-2	TGTGCCACCATGATCGATGGACAGGGATCGACCGGGGAGCTGTTTTTT	CATMIDGQGSTGELFF
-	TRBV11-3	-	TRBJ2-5	TGTGCCAGCAGCTTAGGACAAACAAACCAAGAGACCCAGTACTTC	CASSLGQTNQETQYF
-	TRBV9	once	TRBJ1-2	TGTGCCACCGGGCGGGGTAAGGATGGCTACACCTTC	CATGRGKDGYTF
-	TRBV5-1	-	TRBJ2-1	TGCGCCAGCAGCTTGGCCCCCCCGAGCAGCGGGTCCTACAATGAGCAGTTCTTC	CASSLAPPSSGSYNEQFF
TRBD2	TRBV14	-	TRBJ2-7	TGTGCCAGCAGCCAAGGGGAGGGACTAGCACAAGAGCAGTACTTC	CASSQGEGLAQEQYF
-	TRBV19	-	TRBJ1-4	TGTGCCAGTAGTCCCATGGCCGCAACTAATGAAAAACTGTTTTTT	CASSPMAATNEKLFF
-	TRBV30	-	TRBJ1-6	TGTGCCTGGAGTACGGCACAGGGAGCTTCACCCCTCCACTTT	CAWSTAQGASPLHF
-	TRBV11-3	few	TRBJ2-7	TGTGCCAGCAGTCAAACAGGGCAGGGACCCTACGAGCAGTACTTC	CASSQTGQGPYEQYF
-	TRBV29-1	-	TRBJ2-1	TGCAGCGTGAGACAGCTATTAACCTACAATGAGCAGTTCTTC	CSVRQLLTYNEQFF
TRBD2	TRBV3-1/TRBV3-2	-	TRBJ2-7	TGTGCCAGCAGCGCCCTAGCGGGAGTTGGGTACGAGCAGTACTTC	CASSALAGVGYEQYF
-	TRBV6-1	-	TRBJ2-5	TGTGCCAGCAGTGAAGGGACACCTCCGGGGACCCAGTACTTC	CASSEGTPPGTQYF
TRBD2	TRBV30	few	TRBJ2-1	TGTGCCTGGAGGTCTAGCGGATACAATGAGCAGTTCTTC	CAWRSSGYNEQFF
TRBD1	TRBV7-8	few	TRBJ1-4	TGTGCCAGCAGCTTAGGCGGGACAGGGGTTGAAAAACTGTTTTTT	CASSLGGTGVEKLFF
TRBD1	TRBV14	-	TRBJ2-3	TGTGCCAGCAGCCAAACCCGCAGGGGGCGGGGCACAGATACGCAGTATTTT	CASSQTRRGRGTDTQYF
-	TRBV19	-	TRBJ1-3	TGTGCCAGTAACCCAGGCGGAAACACCATATATTTT	CASNPGGNTIYF
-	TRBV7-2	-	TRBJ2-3	TGTGCCAGCAGCCTTGACGGGTATACGCAGTATTTT	CASSLDGYTQYF
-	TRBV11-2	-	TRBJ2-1	TGTGCCAGCAGCCCCAGCGGCAGCTCCTACAATGAGCAGTTCTTC	CASSPSGSSYNEQFF
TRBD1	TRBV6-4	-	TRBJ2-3	TGTGCCAGCAGTGCGGGACAGGGACATCCAGATACGCAGTATTTT	CASSAGQGHPDTQYF
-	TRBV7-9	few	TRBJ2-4	TGTGCCAGCAGCTTAGCGTTCACGGGAGAAGGAAACATTCAGTACTTC	CASSLAFTGEGNIQYF
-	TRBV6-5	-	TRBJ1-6	TGTGCCAGCAGTTACGAGGTTAATTCACCCCTCCACTTT	CASSYEVNSPLHF
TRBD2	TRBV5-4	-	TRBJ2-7	TGTGCCAGCAACCACGGGGGGGCTAGCGGGACCCCTTACGAGCAGTACTTC	CASNHGGASGTPYEQYF
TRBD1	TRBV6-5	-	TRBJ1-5	TGTGCCAGCAGTTACCGACAGGGAGACAATCAGCCCCAGCATTTT	CASSYRQGDNQPQHF
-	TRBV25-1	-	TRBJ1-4	TGTGCCAGCAGTGAACAAAGAGGGCGTCGGGCTAATGAAAAACTGTTTTTT	CASSEQRGRRANEKLFF
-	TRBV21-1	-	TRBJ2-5	TGTGCCAGCAGCGGCCCTACCGGGGGGCGTACAGAGACCCAGTACTTC	CASSGPTGGRTETQYF
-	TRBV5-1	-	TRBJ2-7	TGCGCCAGCAGCTTGGATGGCAGGCCTGGGGCTTTAGAGCAGTACTTC	CASSLDGRPGALEQYF
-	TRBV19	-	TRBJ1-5	TGTGCCAGTAGTACGCAGGGAGGGGGTCAGCCCCAGCATTTT	CASSTQGGGQPQHF
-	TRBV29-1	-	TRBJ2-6	TGCAGCGTCCGGGACACCGAACTTTCTGGGGCCAACGTCCTGACTTTC	CSVRDTELSGANVLTF
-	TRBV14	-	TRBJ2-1	TGTGCCAGCAGCCGACAGCGAAACTCCTACAATGAGCAGTTCTTC	CASSRQRNSYNEQFF
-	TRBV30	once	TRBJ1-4	TGTGCCTGGAGTGGCGGGCAGGCCTACAATGAAAAACTGTTTTTT	CAWSGGQAYNEKLFF
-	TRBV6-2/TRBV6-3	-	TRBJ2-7	TGTGCCAGCAGCGGACTCAAACTGGGAGAGCAGTACTTC	CASSGLKLGEQYF
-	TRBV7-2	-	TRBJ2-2	TGTGCCAGCAGCGTCGGGACAATAACCGGGGAGCTGTTTTTT	CASSVGTITGELFF
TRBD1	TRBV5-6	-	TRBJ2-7	TGTGCCAGCAGCGCGTGGACAGGGGAGGACGAGCAGTACTTC	CASSAWTGEDEQYF
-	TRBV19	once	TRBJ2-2	TGTGCCAGTAGTCCTCGGCTAGGTATCGGCGGGGAGCTGTTTTTT	CASSPRLGIGGELFF
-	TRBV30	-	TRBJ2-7	TGTGCCTGGAAGTTTGTGGGGCACGGATACGAGCAGTACTTC	CAWKFVGHGYEQYF
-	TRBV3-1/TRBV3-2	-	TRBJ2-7	TGTGCCAGCAGCCAGACGGTCGTCGAGACTAGGGCTCCCTACGAGCAGTACTTC	CASSQTVVETRAPYEQYF
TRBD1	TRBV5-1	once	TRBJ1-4	TGCGCCAGCAGCTTACAGGGGGCGAATGAAAAACTGTTTTTT	CASSLQGANEKLFF
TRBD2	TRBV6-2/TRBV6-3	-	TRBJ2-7	TGTGCCAGCAGCCGGAGACTAGCGGTGCCTGGGGAGCAGTACTTC	CASSRRLAVPGEQYF
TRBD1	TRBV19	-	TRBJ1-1	TGTGCCAGTAGTATGACAGGGGACACTGAAGCTTTCTTT	CASSMTGDTEAFF